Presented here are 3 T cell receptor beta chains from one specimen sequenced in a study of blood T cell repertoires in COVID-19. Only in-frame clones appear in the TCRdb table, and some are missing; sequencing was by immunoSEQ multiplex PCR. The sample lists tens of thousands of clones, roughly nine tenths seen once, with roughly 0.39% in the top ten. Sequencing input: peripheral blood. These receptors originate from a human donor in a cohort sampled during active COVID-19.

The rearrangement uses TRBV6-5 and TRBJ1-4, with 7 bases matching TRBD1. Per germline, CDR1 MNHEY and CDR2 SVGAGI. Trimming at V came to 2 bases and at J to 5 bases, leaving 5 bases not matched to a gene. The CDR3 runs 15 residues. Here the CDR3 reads CASSYRDSRNEKLFF. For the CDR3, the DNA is TGTGCCAGCAGTTACAGGGACAGTAGGAATGAAAAACTGTTTTTT.

CDR3 in DNA: TGTGCCAGTAGTAGAGGACTAGCGGGGACCAGCTCTGGGGCCAACGTCCTGACTTTC. As protein: CASSRGLAGTSSGANVLTF. The chain links TRBV19 to TRBJ2-6; 12 positions agree with TRBD2. The junction had 7 bases not matched to a gene; V was cut back by 4 bases and J by 0 bases. The germline gives CDR1 LNHDA, CDR2 SQIVND (reference sequence). The CDR3 extends over 19 amino acids. The entire variable domain, with the rest obtained from reference TRBV19 and TRBJ2-6, is as follows: DGGITQSPKYLFRKEGQNVTLSCEQNLNHDAMYWYRQDPGQGLRLIYYSQIVNDFQKGDIAEGYSVSREKKESFPLTVTSAQKNPTAFYLCASSRGLAGTSSGANVLTFGAGSRLTVL.

CDR3 amino acids: CASSVTGGSYGYTF. For the CDR3, the DNA is TGTGCCAGTAGTGTGACAGGGGGCAGCTATGGCTACACCTTC. V usage is TRBV19 and J usage is TRBJ1-2; 10 bases are a match to TRBD1. CDR3 length equals 14 residues. Germline CDR1 LNHDA, CDR2 SQIVND (reference sequence). Losses at the gene ends were 5 bases for V and 4 bases for J; bases not matched to a gene: 4.